These 24 T cell receptor beta chains came from one sample sequenced in a study of blood T cell repertoires in COVID-19. TCRdb's copy holds only in-frame clones and misses some; the assay was immunoSEQ multiplex PCR. The repertoire holds 45,000 to 55,000 clones, with roughly 84% as singletons. The material sequenced was peripheral blood. These receptors all come from a man over 45 with active COVID-19.

J is TRBJ1-2 and V is TRBV4-3, with D possibly TRBD1 on 6 matching bases. The CDR3 contains 15 residues. Germline CDR1 reads LGHNA; CDR2 reads YSLEER. The V end lost 0 bases, the J end lost 5 bases, and 13 bases lay between the germline ends. The CDR3 is CASSQDPRGGYGYTF. The CDR3 coding sequence is TGCGCCAGCAGCCAAGATCCCCGAGGGGGATATGGCTACACCTTC.

This chain joins TRBV6-6 and TRBJ2-7; 7 bases fit TRBD1. V lost 0 bases and J lost 3; bases outside the gene matches: 8. This CDR3 spans 16 amino acids. Per germline, CDR1 MNHNY and CDR2 SVGAGI (reference sequence). Here the CDR3 DNA reads TGTGCCAGCAGTTACTCCGGCAGGGGGATCTACTACGAGCAGTACTTC. Amino acids: CASSYSGRGIYYEQYF.

The chain is built from TRBV11-2 and TRBJ2-1; 8 bases align to TRBD1. The CDR3 contains 14 residues. With V trimmed by 4 bases and J by 7 bases, 6 bases remained unmatched. CDR1 SGHAT and CDR2 FQNNGV come from the germline V gene. The CDR3, as DNA: TGTGCCAGCAGCTCCCCCAGGGGGCGGAATGAGCAGTTCTTC. This encodes CASSSPRGRNEQFF. Based on the CDR3 plus reference TRBV11-2 and TRBJ2-1, the full variable domain is EAGVAQSPRYKIIEKRQSVAFWCNPISGHATLYWYQQILGQGPKLLIQFQNNGVVDDSQLPKDRFSAERLKGVDSTLKIQPAKLEDSAVYLCASSSPRGRNEQFFGPGTRLTVL.

The rearrangement uses TRBV7-2 and TRBJ2-7, with D perhaps TRBD1 (5 bases). Trimming stripped 5 bases from V and 5 bases from J, with 10 bases between. The length of the CDR3 is 12 residues. The germline V gene has CDR1 SGHTA and CDR2 FQGNSA. CDR3 nucleotide sequence: TGTGCCAGCAGCCCGCAGGGAAACGAGCAGTACTTC. This encodes CASSPQGNEQYF.

The chain combines TRBV28 with TRBJ1-1, with TRBD1 as a possible D gene (5 bases). V was clipped by 1 base and J by 10 bases, with 22 bases between them. CDR3 length: 16 amino acids. The V gene's germline CDR1 is MDHEN and CDR2 SYDVKM. The chain's CDR3 is CASSLLPGAGERGAFF. CDR3 nucleotide sequence: TGTGCCAGCAGTTTATTGCCGGGCGCGGGGGAAAGGGGAGCTTTCTTT. Based on the CDR3 plus reference TRBV28 and TRBJ1-1, the full variable domain is DVKVTQSSRYLVKRTGEKVFLECVQDMDHENMFWYRQDPGLGLRLIYFSYDVKMKEKGDIPEGYSVSREKKERFSLILESASTNQTSMYLCASSLLPGAGERGAFFGQGTRLTVV.

This rearrangement joins TRBV29-1 to TRBJ2-3; 15 nucleotides align to TRBD2. After removal of 6 bases from V and 1 base from J, the junction contained 5 bases not matched to a gene. CDR3 size: 16 residues. Looked up from germline, CDR1 is SQVTM and CDR2 is ANQGSEA. The CDR3 DNA reads as TGCAGCGTCTGGACTAGCGGGAGGGCCCGCACAGATACGCAGTATTTT. Protein: CSVWTSGRARTDTQYF.

V gene TRBV9 combines with J gene TRBJ2-7, with unresolved D. V shed 4 bases and J shed 7 bases, with 15 bases lying between them. The CDR3 is 13 amino acids. CDR1 is SGDLS and CDR2 is YYNGEE in the germline V gene. The CDR3 DNA reads TGTGCCAGCAGCCCCGCCCCCTACGGGGAGCAGTACTTC. As protein: CASSPAPYGEQYF.

The chain has TRBV15 and TRBJ2-4; 15 bases agree with TRBD2. The CDR3 length is 17 residues. J was trimmed by 6 bases and V by 1 base; bases with no gene match: 4. The germline gives CDR1 LNHNV, CDR2 YYDKDF (reference sequence). CDR3 nucleotides: TGTGCCACCAGCAGAGCCCCGGGACTAGCGGGAGGAAACATTCAGTACTTC. It encodes CATSRAPGLAGGNIQYF.

This clone came up once. This sequence joins TRBV19 and TRBJ2-1, with 10 nucleotides matching TRBD2. This CDR3 is built from 16 residues. J was trimmed by 13 bases and V by 6 bases; bases with no gene match: 18. Germline V gives CDR1 LNHDA, CDR2 SQIVND (reference sequence). CDR3 loop: CASRGAGEGSGRPQFF. The CDR3 bases are TGTGCCAGTAGGGGGGCCGGGGAAGGTAGCGGGAGGCCCCAGTTCTTC.

V gene TRBV15 combines with J gene TRBJ2-7; D possibly corresponds to TRBD1 (5 bases). Looked up from germline, CDR1 is LNHNV and CDR2 is YYDKDF (reference sequence). V dropped 4 bases and J dropped 2 bases, with 9 bases sitting between them. This CDR3 region has 13 residues. The CDR3 nucleotides read TGTGCCACCAGCACAGACAGCGCCTACGAGCAGTACTTC. Residues: CATSTDSAYEQYF.

V and J are TRBV27 and TRBJ2-5; 9 nucleotides agree with TRBD1. J gave up 3 bases and V 4 bases, and 9 bases lay outside the gene matches. The CDR3 loop spans 16 amino acids. CDR1 and CDR2 (germline): MNHEY, SMNVEV (reference sequence). The CDR3 DNA reads TGTGCCAGCAGTTATAACCCAGGGACAGGGAAAGAGACCCAGTACTTC. Its translation is CASSYNPGTGKETQYF.

V is TRBV28 and J is TRBJ1-1; D gene unclear. CDR1 and CDR2 from the germline V gene are MDHEN and SYDVKM. V was clipped by 5 bases and J by 0 bases, with 10 bases between them. The CDR3 totals 14 residues. This chain's CDR3 is CASSNRVMNTEAFF. The CDR3 DNA is TGTGCCAGCAGTAATAGAGTGATGAACACTGAAGCTTTCTTT.

V and J are TRBV5-1 and TRBJ2-1; 12 bases fit TRBD2. Germline V lookup: CDR1 SGHRS, CDR2 YFSETQ. Trimming at V came to 0 bases and at J to 8 bases, leaving 9 bases not matched to a gene. This CDR3 has 17 residues. The CDR3 region has the DNA TGCGCCAGCAGCTTGGAGGGGACTAGCGGGCTTTGGGATGAGCAGTTCTTC. It encodes CASSLEGTSGLWDEQFF.

Points on this clone: Different DNA sequences within this sample yield the same CDR3. The CDR3 DNA follows: TGTGCCAGCAGTGAAGCAGCTAACACAGATACGCAGTATTTT. This gives the protein CASSEAANTDTQYF. The chain has TRBV6-1 and TRBJ2-3; no clear D gene. The germline CDR1 and CDR2 sequences are MNHNS and SASEGT. The CDR3 spans 14 residues. Between the trimmed V and J ends, which lost 0 bases and 2 bases, there was a span of 6 bases.

V gene TRBV18 combines with J gene TRBJ2-3; TRBD1 matches 8 bases. V was pared by 5 bases and J by 1 base, with 5 bases of the junction left unmatched. CDR1 and CDR2 (germline): KGHSH, LQKENI. This CDR3 region has 15 residues. CDR3 DNA: TGTGCCAGCTCAAGTCTACAGGGGGGCACAGATACGCAGTATTTT. Amino acid sequence: CASSSLQGGTDTQYF.

The V call is TRBV6-1, the J call TRBJ2-3; 9 bases map to TRBD1. V shed 1 base and J 6 bases; nucleotides not matched to a gene: 5. The CDR3 spans 15 residues. The germline V gene has CDR1 MNHNS and CDR2 SASEGT. The CDR3 protein is CASSEGDRAQDTQYF. The CDR3 DNA reads as TGTGCCAGCAGTGAAGGGGACAGGGCGCAGGATACGCAGTATTTT.

The chain carries TRBV7-3 and TRBJ2-1; 7 nucleotides match TRBD2. Germline V gene sequence: CDR1 SGHTA, CDR2 FQGTGA. This CDR3 has 19 amino acids. Trimming at V came to 5 bases and at J to 0 bases, leaving 16 bases not matched to a gene. The CDR3 DNA reads as TGTGCCAGCAGCCCAGGCGGGAGTGGTAGAGGGAGCTCCTACAATGAGCAGTTCTTC. Translating gives CASSPGGSGRGSSYNEQFF. Supplemented by reference TRBV7-3 and TRBJ2-1, the full variable domain reads GAGVSQTPSNKVTEKGKYVELRCDPISGHTALYWYRQSLGQGPEFLIYFQGTGAADDSGLPNDRFFAVRPEGSVSTLKIQRTERGDSAVYLCASSPGGSGRGSSYNEQFFGPGTRLTVL.

The J gene is TRBJ2-1, the V gene TRBV18; D may be TRBD2 (5 bases). Trimming left V 6 bases short and J 5 bases short, with 11 bases between. The CDR3 is 13 amino acids. Germline CDR1 and CDR2: KGHSH and LQKENI. The CDR3 sequence is CASSLGLDNEQFF. CDR3 DNA sequence: TGTGCCAGCTCGCTCGGACTGGACAATGAGCAGTTCTTC.

The gene calls are TRBV5-1 and TRBJ2-3; the D gene is possibly TRBD1 (6 bases). The length of the CDR3 is 16 residues. Trimming took 4 bases from V and 2 from J, leaving 17 bases between them. CDR1 SGHRS and CDR2 YFSETQ come from the germline V gene. The CDR3 bases are TGCGCCAGCAGCAAGGGGGACGGGCGCTCCACAGATACGCAGTATTTT. Its protein is CASSKGDGRSTDTQYF.

This chain connects TRBV19 to TRBJ2-1; D not certain. Germline V lookup: CDR1 LNHDA, CDR2 SQIVND (reference sequence). V gave up 9 bases and J gave up 9 bases, with 15 bases separating them. The CDR3 spans 12 residues. CDR3 sequence: CASALLSGEQFF. The CDR3 region has the DNA TGTGCCAGCGCCCTTTTGAGTGGTGAGCAGTTCTTC.

The genes are TRBV3-1 (or the pseudogene TRBV3-2) and TRBJ2-4; the match to TRBD1 covers 7 bases. The CDR3 totals 16 residues. The V segment lost 10 bases and the J segment 0 bases; nucleotides outside the gene matches: 12. In germline, CDR1 is LGHDT, CDR2 YNNKEL (reference sequence). The CDR3 nucleotides are TGTGCCAACCCCTGGGGACAGCCTTTAGCCAAAAACATTCAGTACTTC. This sequence encodes CANPWGQPLAKNIQYF.

V is TRBV12-2 and J is TRBJ1-3. TRBV12-2 is described as a pseudogene. The CDR3 has 13 amino acids. DNA for the CDR3: TGTGCAAGTCGGAGGCCCGTGGGAAACACCATATATTTT. Its translation: CASRRPVGNTIYF.

The V call is TRBV28, the J call TRBJ2-6, with TRBD1 matching over 8 bases. CDR3 size: 16 residues. Germline assignment: CDR1 MDHEN and CDR2 SYDVKM. V gave up 3 bases and J gave up 0 bases; unmatched junction bases: 1. CDR3 protein: CASSLGQVSGANVLTF. In DNA, the CDR3 is TGTGCCAGCAGTTTGGGACAGGTCTCTGGGGCCAACGTCCTGACTTTC.

This clone was found a few times. The gene calls are TRBV2 and TRBJ1-2; possible D gene TRBD1, 5 bases. This CDR3 is built from 15 residues. Germline CDR1 is SNHLY and CDR2 is FYNNEI. Trimming left V 5 bases short and J 8 bases short, with 21 bases between. CDR3 DNA: TGTGCCAGCAGTCCCAGGGCCAGTGTCCCTATAGGCTACACCTTC. Its protein is CASSPRASVPIGYTF.